The 9 T cell receptor beta chains in this list originate from one sample, sequenced in a study of T-cell memory formation after mild COVID-19. One entry per CDR3 protein, called by TCRdb with MiXCR from the 5' RACE reads. The sample includes roughly 340,000 distinct CDR3 sequences, less than 20% of them seen just once. Sequenced material: PBMCs or a T cell subset sorted from them (not recorded which). All receptors derive from a man aged 18 to 35 who had mild COVID-19 (a few samples of this study predate the infection). Cell type and time point are not known.

This clonotype has just a few counts. The rearrangement uses TRBV6-1 and TRBJ2-7, with a possible D match to TRBD2 (6 bases). The CDR3 has 16 amino acids. V lost 2 bases, J lost 0 bases, and 14 bases lay in between. CDR1 is MNHNS, CDR2 SASEGT, per germline. The CDR3 loop is CASSETTSIYSYEQYF. The CDR3 DNA reads as TGTGCCAGCAGTGAAACAACTAGCATCTACTCCTACGAGCAGTACTTC.

The rearrangement links TRBV6-2 or TRBV6-3 to TRBJ2-2; a weak D match, TRBD1 (6 bases). Trimming took off 2 bases at V and 2 bases at J, with 15 bases between the two ends. The germline gives CDR1 MNHEY, CDR2 SVGEGT. This CDR3 spans 17 amino acids. CDR3 DNA: TGTGCCAGCAGTTACGTGGCCGGGACATCTAACACCGGGGAGCTGTTTTTT. This sequence encodes CASSYVAGTSNTGELFF.

This clonotype has a count of ten or more. V usage is TRBV14 and J usage is TRBJ2-7, with 10 bases fitting TRBD2. The CDR3 is 15 residues long. Germline V gene data show CDR1 as SGHDN and CDR2 as FVKESK. V shed 5 bases, J shed 6 bases, and the junction held 10 bases outside the gene matches. This CDR3 reads CASSGPASGGAEQYF. The CDR3 bases are TGTGCCAGCAGCGGTCCCGCAAGCGGGGGGGCCGAGCAGTACTTC.

The chain couples TRBV20-1 to TRBJ2-1; D is possibly TRBD1 (6 bases). Trimming took 2 bases from V and 6 from J, leaving 14 bases between them. The V gene's germline CDR1 is DFQATT and CDR2 SNEGSKA (reference sequence). CDR3 length: 14 amino acids. DNA of the CDR3: TGCAGTGCTAGATTTCCCCAGGGGCCCAATGAGCAGTTCTTC. Translation gives CSARFPQGPNEQFF.

This clonotype has only a few counts. J is TRBJ2-3 and V is TRBV7-2, with TRBD2 as a possible D gene (7 bases). The ends were cut back, 3 bases at V and 7 bases at J, with 20 bases in the middle. The CDR3 spans 16 residues. Germline CDR1 is SGHTA and CDR2 is FQGNSA. The CDR3 loop is CASSFGGGDLRYTQYF. CDR3 sequence (DNA): TGTGCCAGCAGCTTTGGCGGGGGCGACTTGCGATATACGCAGTATTTT.

This clonotype showed up many times. This sequence joins TRBV12-5 and TRBJ2-2; D perhaps matches TRBD1 (6 bases). The CDR3 consists of 16 residues. The germline V gene has CDR1 LGHNT and CDR2 FRNRAP. The ends were cut back, 2 bases at V and 5 bases at J, with 15 bases in the middle. CDR3 in amino acids: CASGLLTGHLTGELFF. CDR3 nucleotides: TGTGCTAGTGGTTTGCTTACGGGACACCTAACCGGGGAGCTGTTTTTT.

The chain has TRBV12-3 or TRBV12-4 and TRBJ2-2, with 7 bases aligning to TRBD1. Trimming cost V 6 bases and J 5 bases; bases outside gene matches: 9. This CDR3 has 15 amino acids. CDR3 sequence (DNA): TGTGCCAGCAGCCCTCGGGACAGAGGAACCGGGGAGCTGTTTTTT. This sequence encodes CASSPRDRGTGELFF.

The V gene is TRBV30, the J gene TRBJ2-7; TRBD1 or TRBD2 may be the D gene (5 bases each). Trimming removed 3 bases at V and 4 bases at J, with 16 bases between. Germline loops: CDR1 GTSNPN, CDR2 SVGIG (reference sequence). The CDR3 has 14 residues. The CDR3 region is CAWRGTGGAYEQYF. In DNA, the CDR3 is TGTGCCTGGAGAGGGACGGGTGGAGCATACGAGCAGTACTTC.

This clonotype came up a few times. CDR3 in amino acids: CASRIPTGYTEAFF. The CDR3 coding sequence is TGTGCCAGCCGAATACCGACTGGGTACACTGAAGCTTTCTTT. The chain has TRBV2 and TRBJ1-1, with D unclear. V gave up 8 bases and J gave up 3 bases, with 16 bases separating them. This CDR3 spans 14 amino acids. Germline loops: CDR1 SNHLY, CDR2 FYNNEI. Looking up the rest from reference TRBV2 and TRBJ1-1 gives the full variable domain: EPEVTQTPSHQVTQMGQEVILRCVPISNHLYFYWYRQILGQKVEFLVSFYNNEISEKSEIFDDQFSVERPDGSNFTLKIRSTKLEDSAMYFCASRIPTGYTEAFFGQGTRLTVV.